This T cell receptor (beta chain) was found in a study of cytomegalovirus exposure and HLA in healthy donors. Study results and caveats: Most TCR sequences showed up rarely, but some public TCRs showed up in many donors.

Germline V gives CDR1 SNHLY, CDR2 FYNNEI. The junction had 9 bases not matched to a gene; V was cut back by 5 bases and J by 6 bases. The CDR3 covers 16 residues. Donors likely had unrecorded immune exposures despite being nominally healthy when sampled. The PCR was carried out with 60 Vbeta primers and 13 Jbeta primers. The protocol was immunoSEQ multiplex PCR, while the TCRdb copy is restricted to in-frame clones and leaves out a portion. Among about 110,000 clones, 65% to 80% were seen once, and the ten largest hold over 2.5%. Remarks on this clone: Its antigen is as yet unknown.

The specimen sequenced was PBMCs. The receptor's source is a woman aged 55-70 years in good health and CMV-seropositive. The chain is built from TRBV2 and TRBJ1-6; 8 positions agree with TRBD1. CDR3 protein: CASSLFGQGSNSPLHF. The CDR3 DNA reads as TGTGCCAGCAGTCTTTTCGGACAGGGTAGTAATTCACCCCTCCACTTT.